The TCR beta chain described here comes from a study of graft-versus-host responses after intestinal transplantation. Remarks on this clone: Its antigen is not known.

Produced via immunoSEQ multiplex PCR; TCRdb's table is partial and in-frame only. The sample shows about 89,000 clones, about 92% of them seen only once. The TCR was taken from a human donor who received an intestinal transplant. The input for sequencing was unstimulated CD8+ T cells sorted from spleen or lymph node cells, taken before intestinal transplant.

The DNA for the CDR3 is TGCGCCAGCAGCCAAGTGATGGACAGCAACTATGGCTACACCTTC. Residues: CASSQVMDSNYGYTF. The chain has TRBV4-1 and TRBJ1-2, with a weak D call TRBD1 (6 bases). The CDR3 length is 15 residues. V was trimmed by 1 base and J by 2 bases, leaving 11 bases between them. CDR1 MGHRA and CDR2 YSYEKL come from the germline V gene.